The rows below give T cell receptor beta chains drawn from one sample of a study of cytomegalovirus exposure and HLA in healthy donors. TCRdb's copy holds only in-frame clones and misses some; the assay was immunoSEQ multiplex PCR. Seen here are some 170,000 clones, 86% observed once, and the top ten hold around 6%. The source material was PBMCs. The receptors were gathered from a woman aged 25 to 39 in good health and CMV-seronegative. Both conserved end residues are part of each CDR3.

v_call: TRBV15; cdr3_aa: CATSRLAEPTDTQYF
v_call: TRBV5-8; cdr3_aa: CASREGANTDTQYF
v_call: TRBV28; cdr3_aa: CASSPALGGNEQFF
v_call: TRBV28; cdr3_aa: CASRSQDLNEQFF
v_call: TRBV27; cdr3_aa: CASSFGRGGEAFF
v_call: TRBV7-9; cdr3_aa: CASSSSDRLGGYTF
v_call: TRBV28; cdr3_aa: CASKSYLDQPQHF
v_call: TRBV7-2; cdr3_aa: CASARGSGTDTQYF
v_call: TRBV15; cdr3_aa: CATSTGSSGNTIYF
v_call: TRBV6-5; cdr3_aa: CASSSGTRNSPLHF
v_call: TRBV28; cdr3_aa: CASSATGVDTQYF
v_call: TRBV10-2; cdr3_aa: CASRRLSGYTF
v_call: TRBV28; cdr3_aa: CASRISVTGELFF
v_call: TRBV27; cdr3_aa: CASSQTGAGYTF
v_call: TRBV7-2; cdr3_aa: CASSLISGKADTQYF
v_call: TRBV19; cdr3_aa: CASSPSAGTQYF
v_call: TRBV4-2; cdr3_aa: CASSQDQRARYDNEQFF
v_call: TRBV9; cdr3_aa: CASSADHEGNTIYF
v_call: TRBV11-3; cdr3_aa: CASSLNSNEQFF
v_call: TRBV7-2; cdr3_aa: CASSFDRGANHGYTF
v_call: TRBV28; cdr3_aa: CASSFKTGGYNEQFF
v_call: TRBV7-3; cdr3_aa: CASSLRTGGIYNEQFF
v_call: TRBV2; cdr3_aa: CASRPPTGNYGYTF
v_call: TRBV4-1; cdr3_aa: CASMGEKETQYF
v_call: TRBV19; cdr3_aa: CASKAGTASTPLHF
v_call: TRBV27; cdr3_aa: CASSLTGGWADTQYF
v_call: TRBV7-8; cdr3_aa: CASSASLGGVSYEQYF
v_call: TRBV5-1; cdr3_aa: CASSLWRSDTQYF
v_call: TRBV7-9; cdr3_aa: CASSLAGHNTGELFF